This TCR beta chain was profiled in a study of CD8 T cells in ankylosing spondylitis. Study-level findings and limits: Disease-linked clones proved CD8+ and comparatively uncommon in peripheral blood. Within ankylosing spondylitis blood, a TCR beta motif made up of roughly eight highly homologous variants appeared to be characteristic.

Germline lookup yields CDR1 LGHDT and CDR2 YNNKEL (reference sequence). The ends lost 6 bases at V and 6 bases at J; junction bases unmatched: 2. The CDR3 consists of 13 residues. One entry per CDR3 protein results from TCRdb running MiXCR on the 5' RACE reads. The sample lists 220,000 or so distinct CDR3 sequences, about 17% occurring once. This clonotype was detected only a few times. Its specificity is unknown. This chain joins TRBV3-1 and TRBJ2-1; 10 bases map to TRBD1. Sequencing was done on a sample of blood, either unsorted or a sorted T cell fraction (not recorded which). This receptor was identified in a male donor with ankylosing spondylitis. The CDR3 reads CASSRQGANEQFF. Written as DNA, the CDR3 is TGTGCCAGCAGTAGACAGGGGGCCAATGAGCAGTTCTTC.